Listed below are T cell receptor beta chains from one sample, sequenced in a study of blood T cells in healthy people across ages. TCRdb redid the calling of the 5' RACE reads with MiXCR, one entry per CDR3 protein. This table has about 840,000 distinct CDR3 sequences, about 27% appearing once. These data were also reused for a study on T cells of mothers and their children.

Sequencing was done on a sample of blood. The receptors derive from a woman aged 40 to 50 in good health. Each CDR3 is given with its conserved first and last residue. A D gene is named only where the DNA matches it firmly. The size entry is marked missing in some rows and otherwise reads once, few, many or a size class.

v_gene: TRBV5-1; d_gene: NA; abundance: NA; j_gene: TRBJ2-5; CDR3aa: CASSWSGFQETQYF; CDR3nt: TGCGCCAGCAGCTGGTCAGGGTTCCAAGAGACCCAGTACTTC
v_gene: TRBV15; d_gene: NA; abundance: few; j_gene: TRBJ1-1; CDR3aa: CATSKGSYNTEAFF; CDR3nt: TGTGCCACCAGCAAAGGGTCTTATAACACTGAAGCTTTCTTT
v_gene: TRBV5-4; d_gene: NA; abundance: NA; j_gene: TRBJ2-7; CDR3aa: CASSSSSWNVRGWAYEQYF; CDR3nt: TGTGCCAGCAGCTCAAGCAGTTGGAATGTCAGAGGGTGGGCCTACGAGCAGTACTTC
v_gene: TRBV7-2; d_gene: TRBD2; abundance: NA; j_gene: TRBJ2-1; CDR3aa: CASSLGLLAPFYNEQFF; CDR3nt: TGTGCCAGCAGCTTAGGCCTACTAGCGCCTTTCTACAATGAGCAGTTCTTC
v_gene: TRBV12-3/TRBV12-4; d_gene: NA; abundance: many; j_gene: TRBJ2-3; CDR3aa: CASGPSGVTDTQYF; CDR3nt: TGTGCCAGCGGGCCCTCGGGGGTCACAGATACGCAGTATTTT
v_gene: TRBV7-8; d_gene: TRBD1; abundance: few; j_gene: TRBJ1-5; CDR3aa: CASSSFGTGNQPQHF; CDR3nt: TGTGCCAGCAGCTCGTTTGGGACAGGAAATCAGCCCCAGCATTTT
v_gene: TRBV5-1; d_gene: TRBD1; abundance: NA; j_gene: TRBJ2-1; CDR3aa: CASSGIGQGQETQFF; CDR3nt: TGCGCCAGCAGCGGGATCGGACAGGGCCAAGAGACCCAGTTCTTC
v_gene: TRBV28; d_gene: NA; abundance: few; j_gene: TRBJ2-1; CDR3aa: CASSLIPRTVSSYNEQFF; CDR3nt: TGTGCCAGCAGTTTGATACCCCGGACCGTAAGCTCCTACAATGAGCAGTTCTTC
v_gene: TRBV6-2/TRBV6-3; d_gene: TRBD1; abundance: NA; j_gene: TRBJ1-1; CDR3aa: CASKTGVTEAFF; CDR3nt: TGTGCCAGCAAGACAGGGGTCACTGAAGCTTTCTTT
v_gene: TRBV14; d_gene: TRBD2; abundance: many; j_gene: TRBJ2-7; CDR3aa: CASSRTSGNYEQYF; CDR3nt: TGTGCCAGCAGCCGGACTAGCGGGAACTACGAGCAGTACTTC
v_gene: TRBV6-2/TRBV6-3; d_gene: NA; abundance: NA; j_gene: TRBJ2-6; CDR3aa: CASSQDSSGANVRTF; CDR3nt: TGTGCCAGCAGCCAGGACAGTTCTGGGGCCAACGTCCGGACTTTC
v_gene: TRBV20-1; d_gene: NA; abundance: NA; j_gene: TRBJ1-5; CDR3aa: CSARDWSGNQPQHF; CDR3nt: TGCAGTGCTAGAGATTGGTCCGGCAATCAGCCCCAGCATTTT
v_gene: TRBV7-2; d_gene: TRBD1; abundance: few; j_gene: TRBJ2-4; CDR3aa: CASSPGGQGYIQYF; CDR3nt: TGTGCCAGCAGCCCCGGGGGACAGGGGTACATTCAGTACTTC
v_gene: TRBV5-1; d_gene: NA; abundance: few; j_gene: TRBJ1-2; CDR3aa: CASRKDVRSSDDYTF; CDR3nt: TGCGCCAGCAGAAAGGACGTTAGGTCGTCGGATGACTACACCTTC
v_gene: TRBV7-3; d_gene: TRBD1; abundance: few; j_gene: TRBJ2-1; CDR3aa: CASSPADRGSYNEQFF; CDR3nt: TGTGCCAGCAGCCCCGCCGACAGGGGGTCCTACAATGAGCAGTTCTTC
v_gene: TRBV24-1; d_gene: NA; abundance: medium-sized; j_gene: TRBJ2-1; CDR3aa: CATSDLRSRPVGNEQFF; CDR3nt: TGTGCCACCAGTGATTTGCGGAGCCGGCCAGTTGGCAATGAGCAGTTCTTC
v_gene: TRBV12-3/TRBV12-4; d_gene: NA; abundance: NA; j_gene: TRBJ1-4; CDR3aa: CASSPTTTTNEKLFF; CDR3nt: TGTGCCAGCAGCCCCACCACGACTACAAATGAAAAACTGTTTTTT
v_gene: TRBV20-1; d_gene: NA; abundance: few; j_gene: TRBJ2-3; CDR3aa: CSARRPGVSTDTQYF; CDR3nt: TGCAGTGCTAGGCGGCCAGGGGTTAGCACAGATACGCAGTATTTT
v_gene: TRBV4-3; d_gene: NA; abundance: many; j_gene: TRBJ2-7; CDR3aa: CASSQEWSYEQYF; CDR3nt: TGCGCCAGCAGCCAAGAATGGAGTTACGAGCAGTACTTC
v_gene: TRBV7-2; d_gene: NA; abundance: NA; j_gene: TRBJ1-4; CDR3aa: CASSLERGTNEKLFF; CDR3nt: TGTGCCAGCAGCTTAGAGAGGGGAACTAATGAAAAACTGTTTTTT
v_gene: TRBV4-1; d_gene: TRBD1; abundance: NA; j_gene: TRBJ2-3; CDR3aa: CASSQGGTVIDTQYF; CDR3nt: TGCGCCAGCAGCCAAGGGGGGACAGTTATTGATACGCAGTATTTT
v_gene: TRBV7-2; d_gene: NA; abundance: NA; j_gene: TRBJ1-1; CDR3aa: CASSLSHGSTEAFF; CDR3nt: TGTGCCAGCAGCTTATCCCACGGCAGCACTGAAGCTTTCTTT
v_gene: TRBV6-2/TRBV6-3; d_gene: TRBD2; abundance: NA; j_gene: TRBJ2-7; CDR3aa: CANSYSTSGGDYEQYF; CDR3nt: TGTGCCAACAGTTACTCGACGAGCGGGGGGGATTACGAGCAGTACTTC
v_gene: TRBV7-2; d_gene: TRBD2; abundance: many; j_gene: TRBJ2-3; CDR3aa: CASSLASGGADTQYF; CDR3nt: TGTGCCAGCAGCTTAGCTAGCGGGGGGGCAGATACGCAGTATTTT
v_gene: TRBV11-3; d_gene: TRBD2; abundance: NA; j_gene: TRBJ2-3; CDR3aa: CASSLDLAGRQYF; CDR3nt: TGTGCCAGCAGCTTAGACCTAGCGGGGAGGCAGTATTTT
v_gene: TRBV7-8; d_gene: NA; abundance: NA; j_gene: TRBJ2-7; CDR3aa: CAGSPPGQIISYEQYF; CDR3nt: TGTGCCGGCAGCCCTCCGGGGCAGATAATTTCCTACGAGCAGTACTTC
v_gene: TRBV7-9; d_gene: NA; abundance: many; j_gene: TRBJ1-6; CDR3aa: CASSGGTEGSPLHF; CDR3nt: TGTGCCAGCAGCGGAGGGACGGAGGGGTCACCCCTCCACTTT
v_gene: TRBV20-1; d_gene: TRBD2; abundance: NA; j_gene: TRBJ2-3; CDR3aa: CSARDPSGGNTDTQYF; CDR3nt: TGCAGTGCTAGAGATCCTAGCGGGGGAAACACAGATACGCAGTATTTT
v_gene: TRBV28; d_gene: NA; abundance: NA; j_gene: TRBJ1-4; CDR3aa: CASSDLQMGNEKLFF; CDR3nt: TGTGCCAGCAGTGATTTACAGATGGGGAATGAAAAACTGTTTTTT
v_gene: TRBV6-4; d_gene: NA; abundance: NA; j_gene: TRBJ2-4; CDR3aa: CASVRAFRTKNIQYF; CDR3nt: TGTGCCAGCGTGCGGGCCTTCAGGACAAAAAACATTCAGTACTTC
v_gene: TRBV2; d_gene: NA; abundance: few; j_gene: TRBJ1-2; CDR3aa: CASSEALAGYGYTF; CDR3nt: TGTGCCAGCAGTGAAGCGTTGGCAGGCTATGGCTACACCTTC
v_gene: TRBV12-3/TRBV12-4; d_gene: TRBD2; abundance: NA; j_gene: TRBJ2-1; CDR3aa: CASSPIGGGENEQFF; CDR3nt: TGTGCCAGCAGTCCAATCGGCGGGGGTGAGAATGAGCAGTTCTTC
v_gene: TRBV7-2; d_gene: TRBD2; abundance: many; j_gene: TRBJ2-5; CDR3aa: CASSFRGLARKETQYF; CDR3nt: TGTGCCAGCAGCTTCCGGGGACTAGCGAGAAAAGAGACCCAGTACTTC
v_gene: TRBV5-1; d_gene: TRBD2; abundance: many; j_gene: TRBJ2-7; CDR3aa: CASSLGSSGNSYEQYF; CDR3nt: TGCGCCAGCAGCCTCGGTTCCAGCGGGAATTCCTACGAGCAGTACTTC
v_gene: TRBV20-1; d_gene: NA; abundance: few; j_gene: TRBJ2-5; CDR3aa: CSASSVSLQETLYF; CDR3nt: TGCAGTGCTAGTAGTGTCAGTCTTCAAGAGACCCTGTACTTC
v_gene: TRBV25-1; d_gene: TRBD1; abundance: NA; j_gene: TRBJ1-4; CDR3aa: CASSEGDRGRSEKLFF; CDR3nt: TGTGCCAGCAGTGAGGGGGACAGGGGGCGAAGTGAAAAACTGTTTTTT
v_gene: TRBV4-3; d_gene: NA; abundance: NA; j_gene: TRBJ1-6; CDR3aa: CASSREGGWYRTTSYNSPLHF; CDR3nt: TGCGCCAGCAGCCGAGAGGGTGGCTGGTACCGAACAACCTCCTATAATTCACCCCTCCACTTT
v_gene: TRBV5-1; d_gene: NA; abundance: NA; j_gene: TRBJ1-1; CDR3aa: CASTQMGGTEAFF; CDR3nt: TGCGCCAGCACTCAGATGGGGGGCACTGAAGCTTTCTTT
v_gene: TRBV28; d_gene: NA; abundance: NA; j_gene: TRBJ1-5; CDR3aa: CASSARDGSNQPQHF; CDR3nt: TGTGCCAGCAGCGCTCGGGACGGAAGCAATCAGCCCCAGCATTTT
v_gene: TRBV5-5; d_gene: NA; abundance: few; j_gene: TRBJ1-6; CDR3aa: CASSPGTEAANSPLHF; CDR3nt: TGTGCCAGCAGCCCCGGGACGGAGGCCGCCAATTCACCCCTCCACTTT
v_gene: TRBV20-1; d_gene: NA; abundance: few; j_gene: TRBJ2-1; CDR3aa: CSGWHSSYNEQFF; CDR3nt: TGCAGTGGATGGCATAGCTCCTACAATGAGCAGTTCTTC
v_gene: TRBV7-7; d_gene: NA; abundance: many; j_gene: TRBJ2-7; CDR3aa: CASSLETSDEQYF; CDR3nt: TGTGCTAGCAGCTTAGAAACGTCGGACGAGCAGTACTTC
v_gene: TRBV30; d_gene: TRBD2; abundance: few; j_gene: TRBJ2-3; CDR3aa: CAWSGERGVSTDTQYF; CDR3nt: TGTGCCTGGAGTGGGGAGCGGGGGGTTAGCACAGATACGCAGTATTTT
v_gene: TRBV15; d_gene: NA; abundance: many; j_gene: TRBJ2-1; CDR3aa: CATSRIYNEQFF; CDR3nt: TGTGCCACCAGCAGGATATACAATGAGCAGTTCTTC
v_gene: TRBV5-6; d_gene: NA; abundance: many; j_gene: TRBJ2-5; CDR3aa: CASSHLNQETQYF; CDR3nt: TGTGCCAGCAGCCACCTGAACCAAGAGACCCAGTACTTC
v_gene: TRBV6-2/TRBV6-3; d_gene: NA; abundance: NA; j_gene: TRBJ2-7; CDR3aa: CAISSQPKTYEQYF; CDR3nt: TGTGCCATCTCGTCCCAGCCGAAGACCTACGAGCAGTACTTC
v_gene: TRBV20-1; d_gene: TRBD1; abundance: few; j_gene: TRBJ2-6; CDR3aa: CSARGQGFISGANVLTF; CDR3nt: TGCAGTGCTAGGGGACAGGGATTTATTTCTGGGGCCAACGTCCTGACTTTC
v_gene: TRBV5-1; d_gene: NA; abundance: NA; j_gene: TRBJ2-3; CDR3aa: CASSLGRSGPDTQYF; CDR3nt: TGCGCCAGCAGCTTGGGTCGAAGTGGACCAGATACGCAGTATTTT
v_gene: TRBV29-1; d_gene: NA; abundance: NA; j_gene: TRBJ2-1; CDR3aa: CSVEDKGVSYNEQFF; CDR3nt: TGCAGCGTTGAAGATAAGGGGGTGTCGTACAATGAGCAGTTCTTC
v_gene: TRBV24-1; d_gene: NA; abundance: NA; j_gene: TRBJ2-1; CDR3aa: CATSDFNSADNEQFF; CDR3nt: TGTGCCACCAGTGATTTTAACTCCGCGGACAATGAGCAGTTCTTC
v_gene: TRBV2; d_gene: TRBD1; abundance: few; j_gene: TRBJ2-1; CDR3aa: CTSSVGQSNNEQFF; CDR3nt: TGTACCAGCAGTGTGGGACAGTCGAACAATGAGCAGTTCTTC
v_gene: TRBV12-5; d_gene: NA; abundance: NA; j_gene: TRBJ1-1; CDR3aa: CASGSGLGLRTEAFF; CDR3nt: TGTGCTAGTGGTTCCGGACTAGGCTTGAGGACTGAAGCTTTCTTT